The next 15 T cell receptor beta chains were all read from a single sample in a study of OX40 agonist ivuxolimab in advanced cancers. This table comes from immunoSEQ multiplex PCR, and its TCRdb copy is limited to in-frame clones, with some not included. The data show over 150,000 clones, roughly 94% seen once. The sample here was CD4+ or CD8+ T cells sorted from blood, taken in a trial of the OX40 agonist ivuxolimab. These receptors came from an adult with an advanced solid tumor such as melanoma, head and neck, liver or kidney cancer.

The J gene is TRBJ2-1, the V gene TRBV5-8; D is possibly TRBD1 (6 bases). The V gene's germline CDR1 is SGHTS and CDR2 YDEGEE. With 5 bases removed from V and 1 base from J, the gap between germline ends came to 13 bases. The CDR3 runs to 15 residues. CDR3 nucleotide sequence: TGTGCCAGCAGAAAAGCAGGGGATTCCTACAATGAGCAGTTCTTC. Translated: CASRKAGDSYNEQFF.

The chain combines TRBV6-1 with TRBJ1-1, with D unresolved. There are 14 residues in the CDR3. Germline CDR1 MNHNS, CDR2 SASEGT. The V end lost 8 bases, the J end lost 6 bases, and 19 bases lay between the germline ends. DNA for the CDR3: TGTGCCAGCCCCCGTCCAAATGCGAGTCCTGAAGCTTTCTTT. Its translation: CASPRPNASPEAFF.

This chain links TRBV10-3 with TRBJ2-5, with D perhaps TRBD1 (5 bases). The CDR3 loop spans 13 amino acids. Between the trimmed V and J ends, which lost 6 bases and 5 bases, there was a span of 13 bases. The germline V gene encodes CDR1 ENHRY and CDR2 SYGVKD. The CDR3 sequence: CAIRQGPRETQYF. Written as DNA, the CDR3 is TGTGCCATCAGGCAGGGCCCGAGGGAGACCCAGTACTTC.

CDR3: CASSQEGGRGYDGYTF. The CDR3 DNA reads TGCGCCAGCAGCCAAGAGGGAGGCAGGGGTTATGACGGCTACACCTTC. The chain recombines TRBV4-3 with TRBJ1-2, with D maybe TRBD1 (6 bases). This CDR3 is built from 16 residues. Germline V lookup: CDR1 LGHNA, CDR2 YSLEER. Trimming cost V 0 bases and J 8 bases, with 19 bases left between them.

The V and J genes are TRBV10-3 and TRBJ2-3; D is undetermined. Germline loops: CDR1 ENHRY, CDR2 SYGVKD. The CDR3 length is 14 residues. Trimming left V 6 bases short and J 2 bases short, with 12 bases between. CDR3 in amino acids: CAIRRDSSTDTQYF. Here the CDR3 DNA reads TGTGCCATCAGGCGAGACTCATCCACAGATACGCAGTATTTT.

This clone was seen just once. This chain uses TRBV19 with TRBJ1-2; TRBD1 matches 7 bases. CDR3 length equals 14 residues. Germline V lookup: CDR1 LNHDA, CDR2 SQIVND (reference sequence). Germline trimming cut 9 bases from V and 2 bases from J; bases unmatched to any gene: 9. The CDR3 protein is CASTKGTANYGYTF. The CDR3 nucleotides are TGTGCCAGCACAAAGGGGACAGCGAACTATGGCTACACCTTC.

V is TRBV15 and J is TRBJ2-1; D might be TRBD1 (6 bases). V shed 6 bases and J shed 2 bases, with 14 bases lying between them. The germline gives CDR1 LNHNV, CDR2 YYDKDF (reference sequence). The CDR3 extends over 15 amino acids. The CDR3 DNA sequence: TGTGCCACCAGGGTCGACAGGATCGCCTACAATGAGCAGTTCTTC. It codes for CATRVDRIAYNEQFF.

This clone was recorded only once. The chain recombines TRBV7-2 with TRBJ2-7; 7 bases line up with TRBD2. The CDR3 loop spans 15 amino acids. The J segment lost 1 base and the V segment lost 5 bases, leaving 8 bases of the junction unmatched. Per germline, CDR1 SGHTA and CDR2 FQGNSA. CDR3 nucleotides: TGTGCCAGCAGCCGTGGGGAGGGGTTATCCTACGAGCAGTACTTC. Amino acid sequence: CASSRGEGLSYEQYF.

The CDR3: CASSLTGTGQEPQHF. The CDR3 DNA is TGTGCCAGCAGCTTAACGGGTACAGGGCAGGAGCCCCAGCATTTT. The V and J genes are TRBV7-9 and TRBJ1-5; D possibly corresponds to TRBD1 (6 bases). Germline loops: CDR1 SEHNR, CDR2 FQNEAQ (reference sequence). Trimming removed 2 bases at V and 8 bases at J, with 16 bases between. The CDR3 contains 15 residues.

This clone was seen a single time. V is TRBV28 and J is TRBJ2-1; D possibly corresponds to TRBD1 (6 bases). Germline values: CDR1 MDHEN, CDR2 SYDVKM. The CDR3 consists of 14 residues. Trimming removed 5 bases at V and 6 bases at J, with 14 bases between. The CDR3 region is CASSADSRFNEQFF. Written as DNA, the CDR3 is TGTGCCAGCAGTGCGGACAGTCGTTTCAATGAGCAGTTCTTC. The variable domain in full, completed from reference TRBV28 and TRBJ2-1, reads DVKVTQSSRYLVKRTGEKVFLECVQDMDHENMFWYRQDPGLGLRLIYFSYDVKMKEKGDIPEGYSVSREKKERFSLILESASTNQTSMYLCASSADSRFNEQFFGPGTRLTVL.

J is TRBJ1-1 and V is TRBV6-5; no clear D gene. Germline values: CDR1 MNHEY, CDR2 SVGAGI. CDR3 length: 13 residues. V lost 5 bases and J 3 bases, leaving 10 bases between the germline ends. CDR3 in amino acids: CASSERDDTEAFF. Here the CDR3 DNA reads TGTGCCAGCAGTGAAAGGGATGACACTGAAGCTTTCTTT.

V gene TRBV6-5 combines with J gene TRBJ1-2; weak D call: TRBD1 (6 bases). The CDR3 is 15 amino acids. V lost 5 bases and J lost 1, with 14 bases in between. CDR1 MNHEY and CDR2 SVGAGI come from the germline V gene. The CDR3 DNA is TGTGCCAGCAGTCCTCGACAGGCGATTAACTATGGCTACACCTTC. Its protein is CASSPRQAINYGYTF.

V is TRBV29-1 and J is TRBJ2-1, with D possibly being TRBD2 (5 bases). The length of the CDR3 is 15 residues. V lost 4 bases and J lost 2, with 15 bases in between. Germline V gene data show CDR1 as SQVTM and CDR2 as ANQGSEA. In DNA, the CDR3 is TGCAGCGTTGGCCCCGAGGGTACAACCTACAATGAGCAGTTCTTC. Translation: CSVGPEGTTYNEQFF.

This chain joins TRBV11-3 and TRBJ2-2, with D perhaps matching TRBD1 or TRBD2 (5 bases each). Germline V CDR1 and CDR2: SGHNT, YENEEA. Trimming cost V 1 base and J 2 bases, with 8 bases left between them. This CDR3 is 15 amino acids long. CDR3 protein: CASSLGGGNTGELFF. For the CDR3, the DNA is TGTGCCAGCAGCTTAGGTGGGGGAAACACCGGGGAGCTGTTTTTT.

This rearrangement joins TRBV7-2 to TRBJ1-3, with D hard to call. The V gene's germline CDR1 is SGHTA and CDR2 FQGNSA. CDR3 length: 17 amino acids. Deletions cut 4 bases from V and 2 bases from J, with 18 bases between. In DNA form, the CDR3 reads TGTGCCAGCAGCTCCCTCCGGTGGGGTTCGGCTGGAAACACCATATATTTT. This sequence encodes CASSSLRWGSAGNTIYF.